This T cell receptor beta chain emerged from a study of blood T cell repertoires in COVID-19. Using immunoSEQ multiplex PCR, the repertoire was profiled, and TCRdb retains in-frame clones only, with some absent. Here the sample spans about 89,000 clones, more than 65% being singletons. The germline CDR1 and CDR2 sequences are SGHNT and YYREEE (reference sequence). Trimming took 4 bases from V and 4 from J; bases not matched to a gene: 9. The CDR3 is 15 amino acids. The rearrangement uses TRBV5-4 and TRBJ1-1; 8 bases line up with TRBD1. The receptor was derived from an older man with COVID-19, enrolled during active disease. Sequenced sample: peripheral blood. CDR3: CASSPGTGGFTEAFF. As DNA, the CDR3 is TGTGCCAGCAGCCCCGGCACAGGGGGGTTCACTGAAGCTTTCTTT.